The T cell receptor beta chain under discussion was sequenced for a study of blood T cell repertoires in COVID-19. The repertoire was sequenced with immunoSEQ multiplex PCR; TCRdb's copy has only in-frame clones and lacks some. The repertoire includes approximately 270,000 clones, roughly nine tenths of them detected once, and roughly 1.2% sits in the top ten. Germline-derived CDR1 and CDR2 are SGHRS and YFSETQ. The CDR3 length is 13 residues. The germline V and J ends were trimmed by 3 bases and 3 bases, with 9 bases remaining between them. The clonotype was recovered from a human donor in a cohort exposed to, infected with or recovered from COVID-19 (not recorded which). The donor label of this sample is uncertain. This chain links TRBV5-1 with TRBJ1-2; a possible D gene is TRBD1 (5 bases). The material sequenced was PBMCs or T cells enriched from blood (not recorded which). DNA of the CDR3: TGCGCCAGCAGCTCCGGACACGACTATGGCTACACCTTC. This encodes CASSSGHDYGYTF.